Given below is one TCR beta chain in context. Its antigen is unidentified. Generated by immunoSEQ multiplex PCR, the TCRdb table keeps only in-frame clones and is missing some. The sample shows tens of thousands of clones, roughly 93% of them seen only once. Trimming cost V 5 bases and J 7 bases; bases outside gene matches: 3. Germline loops: CDR1 SEHNR, CDR2 FQNEAQ (reference sequence). The CDR3 has 13 residues. This entry comes from a study of cytomegalovirus exposure and HLA in healthy donors. Study background: The 90 to 150 validation repertoires and the 666 first-cohort repertoires shared a platform, a later analysis reported.

Study-wide results and limits: The classifier reportedly diagnosed cytomegalovirus status with high specificity and sensitivity.

The clonotype originates from a woman between 18 and 29 years old in good health and CMV-seronegative. The sample was PBMCs. The V gene is TRBV7-9, the J gene TRBJ1-2, with 11 bases that match TRBD1. The CDR3 loop reads CASSRDRGFGYTF. CDR3 coding DNA: TGTGCCAGCAGCCGGGACAGGGGGTTTGGCTACACCTTC.